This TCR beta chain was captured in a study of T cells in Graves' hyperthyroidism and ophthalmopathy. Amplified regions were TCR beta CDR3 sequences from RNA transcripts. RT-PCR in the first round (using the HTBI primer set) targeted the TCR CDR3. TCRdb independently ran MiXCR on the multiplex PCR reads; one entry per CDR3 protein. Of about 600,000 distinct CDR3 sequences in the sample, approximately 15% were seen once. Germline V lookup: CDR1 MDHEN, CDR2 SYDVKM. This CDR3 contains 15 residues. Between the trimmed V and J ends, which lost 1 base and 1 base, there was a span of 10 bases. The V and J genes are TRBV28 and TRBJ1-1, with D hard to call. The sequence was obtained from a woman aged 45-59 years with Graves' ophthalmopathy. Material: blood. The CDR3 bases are TGTGCCAGCAGTTTATCGGCCATTGGGAACACTGAAGCTTTCTTT. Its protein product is CASSLSAIGNTEAFF. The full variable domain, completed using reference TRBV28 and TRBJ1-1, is DVKVTQSSRYLVKRTGEKVFLECVQDMDHENMFWYRQDPGLGLRLIYFSYDVKMKEKGDIPEGYSVSREKKERFSLILESASTNQTSMYLCASSLSAIGNTEAFFGQGTRLTVV.